This TCR beta chain was sequenced during a study of blood T cell repertoires in COVID-19. About the study: Recovered status in Cohort 3 required two negative PCRs, clearance, or symptom resolution.

V lost 0 bases, J lost 9 bases, and 9 bases lay in between. The CDR3 covers 12 residues. Germline loops: CDR1 SEHNR, CDR2 FQNEAQ (reference sequence). Individuals aged about 18 to 100 years were recruited from fewer than 30 US areas. Each participant's cohort was designated according to participant-reported clinical history. In the authors' workflow: Nucleated cell number was recorded as an estimate derived from reference gene primer amplification. Clones were sequenced by immunoSEQ multiplex PCR, and TCRdb holds only the in-frame ones, with some missing. The D gene and trimming were derived from the DNA, and the V and J assignments and clone size from that table. This sample has under 200,000 clones, with around 80% found just once.

The specimen sequenced was PBMCs or T cells enriched from blood (not recorded which). The V gene is TRBV7-9, the J gene TRBJ2-7; D not certain. This sequence was found in a woman aged 65 to 85 in a cohort exposed to, infected with or recovered from COVID-19 (not recorded which). As DNA, the CDR3 is TGTGCCAGCAGCTTAGCTTGGGCAAGGCAGTACTTC. It is translated as CASSLAWARQYF.